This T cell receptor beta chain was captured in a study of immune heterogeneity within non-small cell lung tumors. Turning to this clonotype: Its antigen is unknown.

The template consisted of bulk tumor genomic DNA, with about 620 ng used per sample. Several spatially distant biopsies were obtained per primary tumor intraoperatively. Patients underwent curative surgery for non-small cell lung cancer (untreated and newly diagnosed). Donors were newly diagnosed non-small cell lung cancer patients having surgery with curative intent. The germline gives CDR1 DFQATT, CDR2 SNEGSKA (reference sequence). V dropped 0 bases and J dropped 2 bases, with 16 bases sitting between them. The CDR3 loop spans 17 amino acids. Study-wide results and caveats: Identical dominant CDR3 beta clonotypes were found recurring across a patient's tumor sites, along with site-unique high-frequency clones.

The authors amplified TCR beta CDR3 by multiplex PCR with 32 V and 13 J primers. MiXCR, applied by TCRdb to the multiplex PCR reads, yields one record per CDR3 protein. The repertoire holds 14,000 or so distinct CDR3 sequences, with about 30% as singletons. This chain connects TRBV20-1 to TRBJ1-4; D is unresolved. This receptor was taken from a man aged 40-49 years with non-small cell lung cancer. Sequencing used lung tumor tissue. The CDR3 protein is CSARDLDWGGTNEKLFF. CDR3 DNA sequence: TGCAGTGCTAGAGATCTGGATTGGGGAGGGACTAATGAAAAACTGTTTTTT.